This passage covers 6 T cell receptor beta chains from one sample sequenced in a study of tumor-infiltrating lymphocytes in primary liver carcinoma. The researchers obtained blood RNA from unsorted whole blood and also extracted germline DNA. Total RNA (around 0.45 ug) served as template for TCR beta cDNA synthesis primed by a constant-region primer. It was through three nested multiplex PCR rounds of slightly modified ARM-PCR that TCR beta libraries arose. TRBV1-TRBV30 forward primers paired with a C-beta reverse primer were used in the first two PCR rounds, which ran approximately 10 cycles each. TCRdb re-called the multiplex PCR reads through MiXCR, storing one row per CDR3 protein. The sample shows 310,000 or so distinct CDR3 sequences, 50% to 75% of them seen only once. Sequencing was carried out using peripheral blood. The receptor set was obtained from a woman in her 30s with primary liver carcinoma and hepatitis B virus infection.

The CDR3 bases are TGTGCTAGTGGTTTGGTACCTCTCGGGGAGCTGTTTTTT. This encodes CASGLVPLGELFF. The gene calls are TRBV12-5 and TRBJ2-2; no firm D call. Trimming removed 0 bases at V and 7 bases at J, with 6 bases between. Germline V CDR1 and CDR2: LGHNT, FRNRAP. This CDR3 comprises 13 residues.

The rearrangement joins TRBV11-2 to TRBJ2-2; a possible D gene is TRBD2 (6 bases). Germline CDR1 and CDR2: SGHAT and FQNNGV. CDR3 length equals 13 residues. Trimming cost V 5 bases and J 16 bases, with 20 bases left between them. The CDR3 DNA sequence: TGTGCCAGCAGCGTAGGGGCAGGCGGGGAACAGTTTTTT. Translated: CASSVGAGGEQFF.

The chain links TRBV30 to TRBJ1-2; perhaps TRBD1 as D (6 bases). Germline V gene sequence: CDR1 GTSNPN, CDR2 SVGIG (reference sequence). V was cut by 3 bases and J by 1 base, with 15 bases left in between. This CDR3 has 15 residues. CDR3 sequence reads: CAWSAGQKVNYGYTF. The CDR3 DNA is TGTGCCTGGAGCGCAGGACAGAAAGTTAACTATGGCTACACCTTC.

The gene calls are TRBV6-2 or TRBV6-3 and TRBJ2-7; D possibly corresponds to TRBD1 (7 bases). Germline V gene data show CDR1 as MNHEY and CDR2 as SVGEGT. Trimming shortened V by 11 bases and J by 2 bases, and 16 bases separated the two germline ends. The CDR3 length is 13 residues. CDR3 coding DNA: TGTGCCGGTTGGAGGGACAGCGCCTACGAGCAGTACTTC. Encoded protein: CAGWRDSAYEQYF.

The gene calls are TRBV6-1 and TRBJ1-2, with D perhaps TRBD1 (5 bases). Trimming shortened V by 7 bases and J by 8 bases, and 23 bases separated the two germline ends. The CDR3 loop spans 15 amino acids. Germline V gene lookup returns CDR1 MNHNS and CDR2 SASEGT. CDR3: CASKVARTQQKGYTF. CDR3 nucleotides: TGTGCCAGCAAGGTGGCCAGGACACAACAAAAAGGCTACACCTTC.

This clonotype was observed a handful of times. The J gene is TRBJ1-5, the V gene TRBV5-8; D gene uncertain. The CDR3 extends over 13 amino acids. The V gene lost 4 bases and the J gene lost 4 bases, with 9 bases spanning the gap. The germline CDR1 and CDR2 sequences are SGHTS and YDEGEE. The CDR3 DNA reads as TGTGCCAGCAGCACCGCGTGGAATCAGCCCCAGCATTTT. Amino acid sequence: CASSTAWNQPQHF. Drawing the rest from reference TRBV5-8 and TRBJ1-5, the complete variable domain is EAGVTQSPTHLIKTRGQQATLRCSPISGHTSVYWYQQALGLGLQFLLWYDEGEERNRGNFPPRFSGRQFPNYSSELNVNALELEDSALYLCASSTAWNQPQHFGDGTRLSIL.